A single sample gave rise to the 5 T cell receptor beta chains below, sequenced in a study of blood T cell repertoires in COVID-19. This table comes from immunoSEQ multiplex PCR, and its TCRdb copy is limited to in-frame clones, with some not included. Among a few hundred thousand clones listed, roughly 80% were seen once. Sequencing was done on a sample of PBMCs or T cells enriched from blood (not recorded which). These receptors all come from a middle-aged woman with acute COVID-19.

The rearrangement links TRBV24-1 to TRBJ2-1, with no clear D. The V end was cut by 5 bases, the J end by 1 base, with 14 bases between. Germline assignment: CDR1 KGHDR and CDR2 SFDVKD. This CDR3 spans 16 amino acids. The CDR3 nucleotides read TGTGCCACCAGTGCTTGGCCGGGTCCATCCTACAATGAGCAGTTCTTC. This sequence encodes CATSAWPGPSYNEQFF.

Concerning this clone: This sample also contains other DNA sequences that code for the same CDR3. The chain has TRBV7-2 and TRBJ2-7; 10 bases align to TRBD2. Germline-derived CDR1 and CDR2 are SGHTA and FQGNSA. The length of the CDR3 is 14 residues. V lost 5 bases, J lost 2 bases, and 3 bases stayed unmatched. The CDR3 DNA reads TGTGCCAGCAGCCTTAGCGGGGGGCCCTACGAGCAGTACTTC. Translated, it gives CASSLSGGPYEQYF.

The chain combines TRBV7-9 with TRBJ2-3, with a tentative D call TRBD1 (7 bases). This CDR3 spans 15 amino acids. In germline, CDR1 is SEHNR, CDR2 FQNEAQ (reference sequence). Trimming cost V 3 bases and J 0 bases, with 10 bases left between them. The CDR3 DNA reads as TGTGCCAGCAGCTTCAGGGGGGCTAGCACAGATACGCAGTATTTT. Its protein is CASSFRGASTDTQYF.

The chain employs TRBV7-9 and TRBJ2-3, with D possibly matching TRBD2 (6 bases). The germline V gene encodes CDR1 SEHNR and CDR2 FQNEAQ (reference sequence). V lost 4 bases to trimming and J lost 2 bases, with 13 bases between them. The length of the CDR3 is 15 residues. The CDR3 coding sequence is TGTGCCAGCAGCTCACGACTAGAGGCCACAGATACGCAGTATTTT. Its translation is CASSSRLEATDTQYF. Using reference TRBV7-9 and TRBJ2-3 for the parts outside the CDR3, the full variable domain is DTGVSQNPRHKITKRGQNVTFRCDPISEHNRLYWYRQTLGQGPEFLTYFQNEAQLEKSRLLSDRFSAERPKGSFSTLEIQRTEQGDSAMYLCASSSRLEATDTQYFGPGTRLTVL.

The chain joins TRBV2 to TRBJ2-1; TRBD2 matches at 7 bases. CDR3 length equals 14 residues. The J segment lost 9 bases and the V segment lost 6 bases, leaving 11 bases of the junction unmatched. CDR1 is SNHLY and CDR2 is FYNNEI in the germline V gene. Here the CDR3 reads CASSVTSSRSEQFF. The DNA for the CDR3 is TGTGCCAGCAGCGTGACTAGCTCTAGATCTGAGCAGTTCTTC. The complete variable domain, with remaining parts taken from reference TRBV2 and TRBJ2-1, reads EPEVTQTPSHQVTQMGQEVILRCVPISNHLYFYWYRQILGQKVEFLVSFYNNEISEKSEIFDDQFSVERPDGSNFTLKIRSTKLEDSAMYFCASSVTSSRSEQFFGPGTRLTVL.